This TCR beta chain comes out of a study of T cell changes during pregnancy in multiple sclerosis. TCRdb keeps only in-frame clones here, not all; method: immunoSEQ multiplex PCR. The table shows about 39,000 clones, with 90% to 95% occurring only once. This CDR3 has 11 amino acids. Trimming shortened V by 5 bases and J by 7 bases, and 12 bases separated the two germline ends. From germline, CDR1 is SQVTM and CDR2 ANQGSEA. The source material was peripheral blood, sampled in the third trimester of pregnancy. The chain carries TRBV29-1 and TRBJ2-7; possibly TRBD2 for D (5 bases). The clonotype comes from a female donor with multiple sclerosis, enrolled in a pregnancy study. This CDR3 is CSVRLRREQYF. CDR3 bases: TGCAGCGTTCGATTGAGGAGGGAGCAGTACTTC.